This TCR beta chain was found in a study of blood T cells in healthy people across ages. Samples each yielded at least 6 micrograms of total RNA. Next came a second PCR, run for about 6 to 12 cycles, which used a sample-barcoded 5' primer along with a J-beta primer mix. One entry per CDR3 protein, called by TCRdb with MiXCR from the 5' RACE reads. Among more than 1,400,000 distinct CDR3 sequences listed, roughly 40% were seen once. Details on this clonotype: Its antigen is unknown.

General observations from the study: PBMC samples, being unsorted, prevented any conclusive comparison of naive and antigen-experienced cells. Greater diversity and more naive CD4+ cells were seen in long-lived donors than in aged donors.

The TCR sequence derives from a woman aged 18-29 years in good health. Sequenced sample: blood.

CDR3 in amino acids: CSVEDLNREGYGYTF. The DNA for the CDR3 is TGCAGCGTTGAAGATCTAAACAGGGAGGGGTATGGCTACACCTTC. The chain recombines TRBV29-1 with TRBJ1-2; D might be TRBD1 (6 bases). Trimming took 0 bases from V and 5 from J, leaving 16 bases between them. The CDR3 sequence is 15 residues long. Per germline, CDR1 SQVTM and CDR2 ANQGSEA.